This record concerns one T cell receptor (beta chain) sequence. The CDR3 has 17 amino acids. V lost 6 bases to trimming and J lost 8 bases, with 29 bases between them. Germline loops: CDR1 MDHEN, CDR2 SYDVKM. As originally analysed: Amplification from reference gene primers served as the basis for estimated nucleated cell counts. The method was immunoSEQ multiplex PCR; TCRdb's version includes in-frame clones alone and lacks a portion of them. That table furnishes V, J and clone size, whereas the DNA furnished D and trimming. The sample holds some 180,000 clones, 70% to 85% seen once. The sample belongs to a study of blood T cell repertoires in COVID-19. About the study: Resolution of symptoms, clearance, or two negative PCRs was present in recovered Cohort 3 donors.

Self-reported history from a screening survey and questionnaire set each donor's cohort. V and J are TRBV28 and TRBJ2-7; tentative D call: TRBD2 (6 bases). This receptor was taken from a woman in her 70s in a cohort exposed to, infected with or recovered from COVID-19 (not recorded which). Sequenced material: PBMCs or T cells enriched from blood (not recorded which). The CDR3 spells CASSFRGKEGLGKKQYF. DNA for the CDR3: TGTGCCAGCAGCTTCCGGGGGAAGGAGGGTTTAGGGAAGAAGCAGTACTTC.